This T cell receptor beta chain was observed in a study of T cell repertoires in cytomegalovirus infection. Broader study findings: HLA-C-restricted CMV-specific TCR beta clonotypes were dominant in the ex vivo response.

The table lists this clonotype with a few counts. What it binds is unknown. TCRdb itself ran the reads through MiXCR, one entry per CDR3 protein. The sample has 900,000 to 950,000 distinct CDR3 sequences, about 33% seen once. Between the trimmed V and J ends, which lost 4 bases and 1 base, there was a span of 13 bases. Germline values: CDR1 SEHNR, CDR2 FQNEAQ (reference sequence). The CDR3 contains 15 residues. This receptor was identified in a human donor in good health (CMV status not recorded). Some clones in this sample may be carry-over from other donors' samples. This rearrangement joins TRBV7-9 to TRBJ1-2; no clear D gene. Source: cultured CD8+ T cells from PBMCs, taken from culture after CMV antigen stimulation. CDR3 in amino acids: CASSSTQIFNYGYTF. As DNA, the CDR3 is TGTGCCAGCAGCTCCACCCAGATCTTTAACTATGGCTACACCTTC. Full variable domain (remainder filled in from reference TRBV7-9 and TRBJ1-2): DTGVSQNPRHKITKRGQNVTFRCDPISEHNRLYWYRQTLGQGPEFLTYFQNEAQLEKSRLLSDRFSAERPKGSFSTLEIQRTEQGDSAMYLCASSSTQIFNYGYTFGSGTRLTVV.